The present TCR beta chain was sequenced within a study of persistence of HIV-infected CD4 T cells. This clone was counted only a few times. Its specificity is unknown. The libraries were made with immunoSEQ version 4 in survey mode. Here immunoSEQ multiplex PCR was the method, and the copy in TCRdb shows in-frame clones only, minus some. The sample holds approximately 46,000 clones, about 90% seen once. Trimming shortened V by 4 bases and J by 2 bases, and 12 bases separated the two germline ends. CDR3 size: 15 residues. Germline CDR1 is WSHSY and CDR2 is SAAADI. Study conclusions and caveats: Degenerate expanded CDR3beta sequences were enriched among CMV- and Gag-responding cells. Compared with CD3/CD28-stimulated cells, CMV- and Gag-responding cells showed lower TCRbeta richness.

Cells were stimulated nonspecifically with anti-CD3/anti-CD28 magnetic beads. Sorting selected CD4+ T cells upregulating both CD40 ligand and CD69. The input for sequencing was CD4+ T cells sorted from PBMCs after roughly 19-hour stimulation, taken from a patient who received antiretroviral therapy. The chain is built from TRBV10-2 and TRBJ1-5; D might be TRBD1 (5 bases). The source is an adult woman with HIV who was CMV-seropositive. The CDR3 loop reads CASSVGTGGNQPQHF. The DNA for the CDR3 is TGCGCCAGCAGTGTAGGGACCGGGGGCAATCAGCCCCAGCATTTT.